This TCR beta chain is from a study of human T cells and chemical hapten exposure (dated by TCRdb to the early 2020s). Concerning the study at large: For sensitization, 2% DPC in acetone was applied to a roughly 2 cm by roughly 2 cm area of upper inner arm skin. This study followed changes in the peripheral blood TCR repertoire in vivo during primary and secondary sensitization of alopecia patients to the hapten diphenylcyclopropenone (DPC). Libraries were pooled for sequencing, and per-sample TCR yields varied mainly because of small differences in library volumes within the pool. Weekly therapeutic DPC doses were additionally applied to the scalp of patients throughout the approximately 25-week study period. Blood samples were taken from patients before sensitization (week 0) and at 2, 6 and about 24 weeks after DPC sensitization. Twenty-nine alopecia patients provided blood for TCR sequencing at one to four time points (pre-sensitization, 2, 6 and 24 weeks). Patch testing was performed on the upper back with Finn chambers containing 0.01% DPC, and the patch tests were scored after 6 days according to International Contact Dermatitis Research Group standards. The mostly female patient cohort included alopecia areata with under or over 50% scalp involvement, alopecia totalis and alopecia universalis. Overall study outcomes, separate from this receptor: Significantly more large CDR3 similarity clusters were formed by expanded TCRs than by pre-sensitization or healthy control sets, consistent with antigen-driven responses. Because every patient had alopecia, a presumed autoimmune disease, the patients' immune response might differ from that of healthy individuals. DPC sensitization did not change the number of TCRs with a frequency above 1 in 1000, and there was no evidence of changes in global repertoire structure. A positive correlation was found between the number of PT1 expanded TCRs and patch test score, with significance reached at thresholds 8, 16 and 32 but not 4. After repeated subsampling, the strength of the expansion versus patch-test correlation and the threshold at which it became significant changed.

The time point label on this specimen signifies: pre-sensitization, week 0. Reading the label with the study, this specimen's treatment or condition is: therapeutic diphenylcyclopropenone sensitization with weekly scalp DPC. At every patch-test visit, the blood draw took place before the patch test was put on. Eligible patients were aged 18 to 70, diagnosed with alopecia, deemed suitable for DPC therapy, and excluded if pregnant. Total RNA was extracted from unfractionated whole blood that had been collected in Tempus Blood RNA tubes. The library was generated by RACE. Sequencing instrument: NextSeq 500. During library preparation, unique molecular identifiers were attached to individual cDNA molecules so that TCRs could be counted in a quantitative, reproducible way. Both TCR alpha and TCR beta chains were sequenced from each blood RNA sample. The paper's data handling went like this. Samples had a median of roughly 87,000 TCRs, with a range from 23,224 to 690,600. The Decombinator software suite was used to annotate the V, J and CDR3 of the TCR reads. To make PS versus PT1 abundance plots, every sample was subsampled to the same number of TCRs (28,000). TCRs were defined as expanded if absent before sensitization and observed at least eight times at the 2-week time point. TCRdb cleaned the public reads at Q25 with fastp, built clones with MiXCR and kept in-frame beta chains. Rows are combined by CDR3 protein, so each entry shows the most common genes and DNA. TCRdb's processing, not the authors' own work, is the source of the V and J calls. For this sample the table gives about 260,000 distinct CDR3 sequences, of which about 9% were detected only once. The top ten clones comprise approximately 2.3% of the sample.

The CDR3 runs 16 residues from the cysteine to the phenylalanine. The only DNA kept is the CDR3, 48 bases in frame from the first base. A distance of 16 bases separates the germline ends of V and J, which lose 0 bases and 4 bases respectively. From the germline V gene, CDR1 is MNHNS and CDR2 is SASEGT. This clonotype was counted a few times. This clone's antigen is unknown. Base quality data are lacking; no much larger clone is found one base away. This sample comprised whole blood, obtained in connection with sensitization to the hapten diphenylcyclopropenone (DPC). This sequence uses TRBV6-1 and TRBJ2-7, with the D gene uncertain. The source is a woman aged 40 to 50 with alopecia areata. Some clones in this sample may be carry-over from other donors' samples. The CDR3 has the sequence CASSEAIADPYYEQYF. The nucleotides read TGTGCCAGCAGTGAAGCGATAGCAGATCCATATTACGAGCAGTACTTC.